This T cell receptor (beta chain) was found in a study of CD8+ T cells in alopecia areata. Study in general: Tofacitinib was taken orally by treated patients, and the dose was 5 to 10 mg twice daily. Treatment ran 6 to 18 months, with 6 months of follow-up afterward.

Once RNA had been extracted, it was reverse transcribed into cDNA to act as the sequencing template. The protocol was immunoSEQ multiplex PCR, while the TCRdb copy is restricted to in-frame clones and leaves out a portion. Of about 140,000 clones in the sample, 65% to 90% were seen once. As to treatment: oral pan-JAK inhibitor, 5-10 mg twice daily. Study results and limitations: Scalp clonality and expanded CD8+ clones among the top 100 fell significantly with tofacitinib.

On this clone: The antigen is not known.

CDR1 and CDR2 (germline): LNHNV, YYDKDF (reference sequence). The ends were cut back, 4 bases at V and 1 base at J, with 11 bases in the middle. CDR3 size: 14 residues. V usage is TRBV15 and J usage is TRBJ2-7; D is possibly TRBD1 (6 bases). Sequences were derived from CD8+ T cells sorted from blood, sampled at week 4, from a patient treated with tofacitinib. The receptor comes from a human donor with alopecia areata. This CDR3 reads CATSNTDSSYEQYF. DNA of the CDR3: TGTGCCACCAGCAACACGGACAGTTCCTACGAGCAGTACTTC.